This TCR beta chain was captured in a study of shared T cell receptors in the human thymus. Clones were sequenced by immunoSEQ multiplex PCR, and TCRdb holds only the in-frame ones, with some missing. This sample has approximately 490,000 clones; about four fifths occur once, and the top ten carry more than 0.01%. Trimming pared 2 bases from V and 2 bases from J, leaving 10 bases between. The CDR3 runs 15 residues. Germline V gene sequence: CDR1 MNHEY, CDR2 SMNVEV (reference sequence). These data are also associated with another study on human thymus T cells.

This chain links TRBV27 with TRBJ2-1; a weak D match, TRBD2 (5 bases). The sequencing input was thymocytes. The receptor was isolated from a boy younger than two with a congenital heart defect. CDR3 residues: CASSLERVTYNEQFF. The DNA of the CDR3 is TGTGCCAGCAGTTTAGAGAGGGTGACCTACAATGAGCAGTTCTTC.